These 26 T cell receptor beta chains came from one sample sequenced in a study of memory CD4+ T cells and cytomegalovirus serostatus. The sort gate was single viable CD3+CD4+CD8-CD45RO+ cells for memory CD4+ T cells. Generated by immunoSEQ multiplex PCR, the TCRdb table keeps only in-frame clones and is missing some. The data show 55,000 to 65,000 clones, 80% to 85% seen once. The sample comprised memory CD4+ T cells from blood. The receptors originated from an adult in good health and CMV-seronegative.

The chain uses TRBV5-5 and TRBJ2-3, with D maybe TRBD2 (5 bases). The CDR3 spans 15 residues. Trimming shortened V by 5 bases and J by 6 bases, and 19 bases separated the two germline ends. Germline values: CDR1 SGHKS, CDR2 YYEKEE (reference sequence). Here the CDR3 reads CASRTTIEPRDTQYF. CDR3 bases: TGTGCCAGCAGGACGACTATTGAACCCAGGGATACGCAGTATTTT. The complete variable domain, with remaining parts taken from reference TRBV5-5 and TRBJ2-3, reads DAGVTQSPTHLIKTRGQQVTLRCSPISGHKSVSWYQQVLGQGPQFIFQYYEKEERGRGNFPDRFSARQFPNYSSELNVNALLLGDSALYLCASRTTIEPRDTQYFGPGTRLTVL.

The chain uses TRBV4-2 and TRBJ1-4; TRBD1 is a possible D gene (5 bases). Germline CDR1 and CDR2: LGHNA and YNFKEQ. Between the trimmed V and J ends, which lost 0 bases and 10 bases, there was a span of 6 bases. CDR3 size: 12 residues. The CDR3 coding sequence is TGTGCCAGCAGCCAAGAGGGGGGAAAACTGTTTTTT. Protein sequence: CASSQEGGKLFF.

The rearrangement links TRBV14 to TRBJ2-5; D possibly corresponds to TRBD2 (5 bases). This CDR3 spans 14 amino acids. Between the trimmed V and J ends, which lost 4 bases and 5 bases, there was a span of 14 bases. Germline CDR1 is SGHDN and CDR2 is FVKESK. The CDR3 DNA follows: TGTGCCAGCAGCCCCTTTGGGCCGGGGGAGACCCAGTACTTC. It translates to CASSPFGPGETQYF.

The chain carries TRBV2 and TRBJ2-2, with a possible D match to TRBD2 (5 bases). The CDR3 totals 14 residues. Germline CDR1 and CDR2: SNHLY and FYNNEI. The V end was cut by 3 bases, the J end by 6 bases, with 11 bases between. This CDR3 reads CASSDRWGAGELFF. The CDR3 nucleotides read TGTGCCAGCAGTGATCGTTGGGGAGCCGGGGAGCTGTTTTTT.

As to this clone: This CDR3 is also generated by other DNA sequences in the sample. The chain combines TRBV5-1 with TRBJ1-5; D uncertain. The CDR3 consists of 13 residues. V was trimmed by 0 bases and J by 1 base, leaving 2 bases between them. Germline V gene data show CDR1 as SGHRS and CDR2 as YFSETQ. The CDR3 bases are TGCGCCAGCAGCTTGGACAGCAATCAGCCCCAGCATTTT. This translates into CASSLDSNQPQHF.

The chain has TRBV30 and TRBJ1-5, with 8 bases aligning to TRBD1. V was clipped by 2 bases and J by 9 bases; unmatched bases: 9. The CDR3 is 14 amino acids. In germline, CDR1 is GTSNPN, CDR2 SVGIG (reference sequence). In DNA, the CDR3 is TGTGCCTGGAGTAGGGACAGGTACTATCCGCCCCAGCATTTT. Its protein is CAWSRDRYYPPQHF.

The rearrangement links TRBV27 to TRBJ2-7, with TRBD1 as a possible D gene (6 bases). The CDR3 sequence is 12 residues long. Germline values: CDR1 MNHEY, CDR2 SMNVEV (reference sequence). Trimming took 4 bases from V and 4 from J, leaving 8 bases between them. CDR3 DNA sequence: TGTGCCAGCAGTTCCGACAGGTACGAGCAGTACTTC. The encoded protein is CASSSDRYEQYF.

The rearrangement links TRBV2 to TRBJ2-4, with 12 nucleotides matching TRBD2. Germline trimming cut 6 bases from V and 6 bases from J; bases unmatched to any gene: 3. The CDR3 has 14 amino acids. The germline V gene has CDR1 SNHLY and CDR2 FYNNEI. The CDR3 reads CASSTGLAGNIQYF. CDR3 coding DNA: TGTGCCAGCAGCACGGGACTAGCGGGAAACATTCAGTACTTC.

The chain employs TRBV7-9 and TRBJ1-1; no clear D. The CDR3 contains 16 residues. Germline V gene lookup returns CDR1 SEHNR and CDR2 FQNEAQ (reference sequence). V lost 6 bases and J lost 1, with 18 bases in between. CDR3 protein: CASRPPFRSGNTEAFF. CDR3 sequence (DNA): TGTGCCAGCAGACCCCCTTTTCGATCAGGGAACACTGAAGCTTTCTTT.

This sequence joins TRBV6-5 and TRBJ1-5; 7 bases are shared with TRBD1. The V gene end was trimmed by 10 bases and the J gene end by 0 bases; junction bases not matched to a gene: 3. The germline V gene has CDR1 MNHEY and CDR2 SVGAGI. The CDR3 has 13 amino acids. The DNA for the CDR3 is TGTGCCACTGGGACAGTTAGCAATCAGCCCCAGCATTTT. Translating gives CATGTVSNQPQHF.

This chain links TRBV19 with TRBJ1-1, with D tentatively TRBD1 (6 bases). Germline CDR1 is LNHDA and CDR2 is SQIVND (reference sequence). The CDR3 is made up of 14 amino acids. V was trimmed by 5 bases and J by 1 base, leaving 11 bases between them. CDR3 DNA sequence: TGTGCCAGTAGTTTTATACAGGGGAACACTGAAGCTTTCTTT. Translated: CASSFIQGNTEAFF.

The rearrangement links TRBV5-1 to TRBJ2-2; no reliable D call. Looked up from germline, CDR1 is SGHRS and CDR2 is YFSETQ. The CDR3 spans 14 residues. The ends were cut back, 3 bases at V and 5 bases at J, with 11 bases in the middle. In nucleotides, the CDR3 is TGCGCCAGCAGCTCGCAACAGAGTACCGGGGAGCTGTTTTTT. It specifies CASSSQQSTGELFF.

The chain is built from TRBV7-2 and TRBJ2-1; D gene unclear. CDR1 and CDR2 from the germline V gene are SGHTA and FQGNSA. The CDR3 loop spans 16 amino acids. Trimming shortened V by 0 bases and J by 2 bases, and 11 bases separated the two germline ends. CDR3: CASSLAPGQTYNEQFF. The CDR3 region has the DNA TGTGCCAGCAGCTTAGCACCCGGTCAGACCTACAATGAGCAGTTCTTC.

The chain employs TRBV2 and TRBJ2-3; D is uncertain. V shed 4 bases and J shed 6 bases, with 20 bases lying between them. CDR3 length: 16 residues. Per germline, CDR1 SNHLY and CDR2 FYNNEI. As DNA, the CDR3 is TGTGCCAGCAGTGGACCGGGCCGTCGGTCGAAGGATACGCAGTATTTT. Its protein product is CASSGPGRRSKDTQYF.

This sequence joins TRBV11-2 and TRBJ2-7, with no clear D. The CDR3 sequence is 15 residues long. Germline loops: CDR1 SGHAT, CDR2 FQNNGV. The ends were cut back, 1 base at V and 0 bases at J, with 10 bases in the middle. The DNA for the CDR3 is TGTGCCAGCAGCTTAGTTGCGGTAAGCTCCTACGAGCAGTACTTC. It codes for CASSLVAVSSYEQYF. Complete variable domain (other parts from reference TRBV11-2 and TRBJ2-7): EAGVAQSPRYKIIEKRQSVAFWCNPISGHATLYWYQQILGQGPKLLIQFQNNGVVDDSQLPKDRFSAERLKGVDSTLKIQPAKLEDSAVYLCASSLVAVSSYEQYFGPGTRLTVT.

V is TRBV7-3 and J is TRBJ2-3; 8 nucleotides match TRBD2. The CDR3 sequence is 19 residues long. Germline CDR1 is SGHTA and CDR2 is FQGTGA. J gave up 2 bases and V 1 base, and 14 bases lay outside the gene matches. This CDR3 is CASSLRSSSGLFFTDTQYF. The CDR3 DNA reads TGTGCCAGCAGCTTAAGGTCGTCTAGCGGGCTATTCTTCACAGATACGCAGTATTTT.

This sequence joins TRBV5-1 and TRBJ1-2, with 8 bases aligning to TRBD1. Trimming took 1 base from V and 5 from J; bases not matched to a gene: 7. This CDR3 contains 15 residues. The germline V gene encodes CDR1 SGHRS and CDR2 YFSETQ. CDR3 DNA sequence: TGCGCCAGCAGCTTGTTACAGGGGGATTCTTATGGCTACACCTTC. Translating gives CASSLLQGDSYGYTF.

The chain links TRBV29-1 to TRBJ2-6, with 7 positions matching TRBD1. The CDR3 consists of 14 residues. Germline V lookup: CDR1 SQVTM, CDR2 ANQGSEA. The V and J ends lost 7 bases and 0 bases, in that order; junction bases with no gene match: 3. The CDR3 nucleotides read TGCAGCGCTCCAGGGGGCTCTGGGGCCAACGTCCTGACTTTC. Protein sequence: CSAPGGSGANVLTF.

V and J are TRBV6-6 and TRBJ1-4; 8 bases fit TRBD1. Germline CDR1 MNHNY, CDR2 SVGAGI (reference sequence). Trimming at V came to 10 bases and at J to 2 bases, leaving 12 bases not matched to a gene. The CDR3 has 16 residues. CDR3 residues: CATLKTGDRTNEKLFF. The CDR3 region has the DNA TGTGCCACCCTAAAAACAGGGGACAGGACTAATGAAAAACTGTTTTTT.

The DNA for the CDR3 is TGTGCCAGCAGTGAACCGACCAGGACAGGAGGCTACACCTTC. Translating gives CASSEPTRTGGYTF. The rearrangement joins TRBV25-1 to TRBJ1-2; TRBD1 matches 7 bases. Germline assignment: CDR1 MGHDK and CDR2 SYGVNS. The ends lost 2 bases at V and 8 bases at J; junction bases unmatched: 8. The CDR3 loop spans 14 amino acids.

CDR3 region: CASSPRGTDIYEQYF. For the CDR3, the DNA is TGTGCCAGCTCACCTCGCGGGACAGATATCTACGAGCAGTACTTC. This rearrangement joins TRBV18 to TRBJ2-7; tentatively, D is TRBD1 (7 bases). V was shortened by 3 bases and J by 3 bases, with 15 bases between the two germline ends. Per the germline V gene, CDR1 is KGHSH and CDR2 is LQKENI. The CDR3 runs to 15 residues.

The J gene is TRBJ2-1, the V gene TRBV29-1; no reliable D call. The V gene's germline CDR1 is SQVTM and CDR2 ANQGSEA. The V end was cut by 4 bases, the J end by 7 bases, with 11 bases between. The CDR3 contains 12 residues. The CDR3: CSVGANSNEQFF. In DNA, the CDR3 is TGCAGCGTTGGGGCTAACTCTAATGAGCAGTTCTTC.

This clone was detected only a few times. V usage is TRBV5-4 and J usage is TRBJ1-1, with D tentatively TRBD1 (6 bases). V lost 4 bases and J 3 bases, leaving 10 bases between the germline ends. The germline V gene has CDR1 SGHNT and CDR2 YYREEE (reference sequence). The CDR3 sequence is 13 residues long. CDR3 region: CASSRGQHTEAFF. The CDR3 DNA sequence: TGTGCCAGCAGCCGTGGACAGCACACTGAAGCTTTCTTT.

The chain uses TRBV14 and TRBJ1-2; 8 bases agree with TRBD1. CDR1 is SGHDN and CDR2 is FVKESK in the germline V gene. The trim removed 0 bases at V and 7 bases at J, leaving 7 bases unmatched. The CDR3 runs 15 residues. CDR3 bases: TGTGCCAGCAGCCAAGAAGGCAGGGGGCGAGTTGGCTACACCTTC. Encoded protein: CASSQEGRGRVGYTF.

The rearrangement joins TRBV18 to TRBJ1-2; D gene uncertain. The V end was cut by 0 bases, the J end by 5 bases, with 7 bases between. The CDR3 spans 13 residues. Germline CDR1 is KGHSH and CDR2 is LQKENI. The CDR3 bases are TGTGCCAGCTCACCACCGGTGGCGTATGGCTACACCTTC. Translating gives CASSPPVAYGYTF. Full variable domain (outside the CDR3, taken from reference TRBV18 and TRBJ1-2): NAGVMQNPRHLVRRRGQEARLRCSPMKGHSHVYWYRQLPEEGLKFMVYLQKENIIDESGMPKERFSAEFPKEGPSILRIQQVVRGDSAAYFCASSPPVAYGYTFGSGTRLTVV.

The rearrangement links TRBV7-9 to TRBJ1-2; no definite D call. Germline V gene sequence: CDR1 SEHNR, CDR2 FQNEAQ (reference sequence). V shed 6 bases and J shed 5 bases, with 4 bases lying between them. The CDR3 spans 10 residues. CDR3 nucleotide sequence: TGTGCCAGCAGTCAGTATGGCTACACCTTC. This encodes CASSQYGYTF.